One sample yielded the 3 T cell receptor beta chains listed below, sequenced in a study of cytomegalovirus exposure and HLA in healthy donors. The data were produced by immunoSEQ multiplex PCR, yet TCRdb's version contains in-frame clones alone and is incomplete. Of about 140,000 clones in the sample, 70% to 85% were seen once. Sequenced sample: PBMCs. The receptors were sampled from a man aged 30-40 years in good health and CMV-seropositive.

The V and J genes are TRBV5-8 and TRBJ1-3; D is unresolved. Germline V lookup: CDR1 SGHTS, CDR2 YDEGEE. The ends were cut back, 1 base at V and 3 bases at J, with 11 bases in the middle. The length of the CDR3 is 15 residues. The CDR3 region has the DNA TGTGCCAGCAGCTTGTATCACGGAGATGGAAACACCATATATTTT. Translating gives CASSLYHGDGNTIYF.

This clone was found once. The rearrangement uses TRBV7-3 and TRBJ2-6, with 8 nucleotides matching TRBD1. CDR3 size: 20 residues. Unmatched junction bases numbered 15, after V lost 5 bases and J lost 0 bases. Germline V gene sequence: CDR1 SGHTA, CDR2 FQGTGA. The CDR3 nucleotides read TGTGCCAGCAGCCCGACATCTAGGACAGGGACGAGCTCTGGGGCCAACGTCCTGACTTTC. This gives the protein CASSPTSRTGTSSGANVLTF. Together with reference TRBV7-3 and TRBJ2-6, the CDR3 gives the full variable domain: GAGVSQTPSNKVTEKGKYVELRCDPISGHTALYWYRQSLGQGPEFLIYFQGTGAADDSGLPNDRFFAVRPEGSVSTLKIQRTERGDSAVYLCASSPTSRTGTSSGANVLTFGAGSRLTVL.

This chain joins TRBV5-6 and TRBJ1-2, with TRBD1 matching 8 bases. Germline V CDR1 and CDR2: SGHDT, YYEEEE. V lost 4 bases and J lost 4; bases outside the gene matches: 12. The CDR3 has 16 residues. The CDR3 sequence: CASSRGAGGFSYGYTF. The CDR3 DNA sequence: TGTGCCAGCAGCCGCGGGGCAGGGGGCTTCTCCTATGGCTACACCTTC. Based on the CDR3 plus reference TRBV5-6 and TRBJ1-2, the full variable domain is DAGVTQSPTHLIKTRGQQVTLRCSPKSGHDTVSWYQQALGQGPQFIFQYYEEEERQRGNFPDRFSGHQFPNYSSELNVNALLLGDSALYLCASSRGAGGFSYGYTFGSGTRLTVV.